Included here is one TCR beta chain sequence, with context. Its target antigen remains unknown. No clone much larger than this one lies a single base away; base qualities are absent. The data are from a study of breast tumors, draining lymph nodes, adjacent tissues (dated by TCRdb to about 2016). With respect to the entire study: TCR beta repertoires were compared across tumor, adjacent nontumor tissue and axillary lymph nodes obtained from breast cancer patients. The study was designed to assess the relationships and possible T-cell exchange between tumor, surrounding tissue and draining lymph node repertoires in human breast cancer. Study-level results and caveats: Tumor and nontumor tissue repertoires were significantly more similar in luminal-like than in basal-like breast cancer. The data were considered consistent with most tumor T cells being derived from the lymph node and subsequently expanding within tumor tissue. T-cell repertoire diversity in tumors was found to be lower than in lymph nodes but higher than in nontumor tissue, and preferential V and J gene usage was observed. The conclusion that tumor T cells originate in lymph nodes was presented as consistent with a hypothesis rather than as directly demonstrated.

The lymph node samples were taken from the axillary draining lymph nodes of breast cancer patients. This sample was sequenced with an Illumina HiSeq 2000. TCR beta chain libraries were generated through multiplex PCR amplification. High-throughput sequencing was used to analyze the amplified TCR beta chain products. TCRdb cleaned the public reads at Q25 with fastp, built clones with MiXCR and kept in-frame beta chains. Every CDR3 protein is listed once, alongside the most common genes and DNA of its rows. Within this sample are 200,000 or so distinct CDR3 sequences, with over 25% of them counted one time only. 4% to 4.5% of the sample rests with the top ten. The CDR3 holds 15 amino acids from the cysteine to the phenylalanine. The entry retains the CDR3 DNA only, 45 bases that are in frame from base 1. V loses 0 bases, J loses 7 bases, and the germline ends lie 10 bases apart. Looking up the germline V gene yields CDR1 SNHLY and CDR2 FYNNEI.

The chain is made from TRBV2 and TRBJ1-6; the D gene is perhaps TRBD1, from 5 matching bases. Sample: axillary lymph node tissue. The sequence was collected from a female donor with breast cancer. Some clones in this sample may be carry-over from other donors' samples. The CDR3 protein is CASSEAGGWNSPLHF. The DNA reads TGTGCCAGCAGTGAAGCGGGGGGTTGGAATTCACCCCTCCACTTT.